This TCR beta chain was retrieved from a study of blood T cell repertoires in COVID-19. As for the study in general: Acute and convalescent COVID-19 specimens originated in the United States, Italy and Spain. PBMCs, B-cell-depleted T cells, or T cells provided the cDNA or gDNA that made up the material.

While infection was still active, Seattle patients were enrolled and then followed longitudinally. The authors' processing: Reference gene primer amplification yielded estimated nucleated cell counts. Sequenced by immunoSEQ multiplex PCR; TCRdb stores in-frame clones only, minus some. V and J calls and clone size are as listed in that table; D and trimming were resolved from the DNA. The repertoire holds roughly 200,000 clones, roughly 77% seen once, with less than 7% in the top ten. V was shortened by 7 bases and J by 10 bases, with 17 bases between the two germline ends. CDR1 and CDR2 (germline): SNHLY, FYNNEI. The CDR3 length is 13 residues.

The sample taken for sequencing was peripheral blood. The chain links TRBV2 to TRBJ2-1, with D unresolved. The receptor's source is a woman aged 35 to 49 with COVID-19, enrolled during active disease. The CDR3 loop reads CASTLGSSVEQFF. The CDR3 DNA sequence: TGTGCCAGCACCCTAGGTTCTTCGGTCGAGCAGTTCTTC.